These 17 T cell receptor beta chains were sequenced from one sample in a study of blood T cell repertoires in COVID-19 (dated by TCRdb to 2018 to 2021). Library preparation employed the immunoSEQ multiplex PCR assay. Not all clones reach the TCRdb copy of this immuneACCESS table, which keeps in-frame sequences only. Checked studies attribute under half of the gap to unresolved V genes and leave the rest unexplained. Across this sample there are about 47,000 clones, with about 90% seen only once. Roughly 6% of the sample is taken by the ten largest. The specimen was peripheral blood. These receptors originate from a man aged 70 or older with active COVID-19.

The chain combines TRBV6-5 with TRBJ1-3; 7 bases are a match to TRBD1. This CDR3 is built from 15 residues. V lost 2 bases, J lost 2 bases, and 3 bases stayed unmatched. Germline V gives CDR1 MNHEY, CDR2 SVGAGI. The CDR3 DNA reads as TGTGCCAGCAGTTACGGAGACAGGGCTGGAAACACCATATATTTT. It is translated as CASSYGDRAGNTIYF.

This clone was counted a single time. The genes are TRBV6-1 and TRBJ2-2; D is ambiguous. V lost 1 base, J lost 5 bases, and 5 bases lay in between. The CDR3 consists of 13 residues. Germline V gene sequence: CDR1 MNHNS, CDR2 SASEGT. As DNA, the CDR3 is TGTGCCAGCAGTGAAGTTGCGACCGGGGAGCTGTTTTTT. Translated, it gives CASSEVATGELFF.

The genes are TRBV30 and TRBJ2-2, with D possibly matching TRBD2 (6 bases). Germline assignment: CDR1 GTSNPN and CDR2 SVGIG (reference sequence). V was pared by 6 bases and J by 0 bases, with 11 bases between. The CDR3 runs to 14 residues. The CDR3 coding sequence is TGTGCCTGTAACGGGAGACCGAACACCGGGGAGCTGTTTTTT. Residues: CACNGRPNTGELFF.

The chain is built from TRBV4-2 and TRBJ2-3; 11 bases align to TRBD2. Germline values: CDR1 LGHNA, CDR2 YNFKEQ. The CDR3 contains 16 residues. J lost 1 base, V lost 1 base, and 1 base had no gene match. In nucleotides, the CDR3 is TGTGCCAGCAGCCAAGGACTAGCGGGGCGCACAGATACGCAGTATTTT. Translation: CASSQGLAGRTDTQYF.

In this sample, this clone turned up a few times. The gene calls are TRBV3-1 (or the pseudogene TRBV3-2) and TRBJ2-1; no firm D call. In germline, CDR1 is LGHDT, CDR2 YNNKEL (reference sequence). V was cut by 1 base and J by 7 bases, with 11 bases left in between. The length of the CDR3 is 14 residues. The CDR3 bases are TGTGCCAGCAGCCAAGGCTCCCCCCGGAATGAGCAGTTCTTC. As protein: CASSQGSPRNEQFF.

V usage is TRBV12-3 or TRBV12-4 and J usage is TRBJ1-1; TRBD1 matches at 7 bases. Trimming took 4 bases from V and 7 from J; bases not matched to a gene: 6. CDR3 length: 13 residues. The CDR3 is CASSSDRVGEAFF. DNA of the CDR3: TGTGCCAGCAGTTCTGACAGGGTTGGTGAAGCTTTCTTT.

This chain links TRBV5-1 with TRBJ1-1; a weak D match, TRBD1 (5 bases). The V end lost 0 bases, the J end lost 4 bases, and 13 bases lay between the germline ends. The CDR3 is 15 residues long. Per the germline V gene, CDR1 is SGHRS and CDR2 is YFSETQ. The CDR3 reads CASSLVSGRATEAFF. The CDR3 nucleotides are TGCGCCAGCAGCTTGGTTTCAGGCAGGGCCACTGAAGCTTTCTTT.

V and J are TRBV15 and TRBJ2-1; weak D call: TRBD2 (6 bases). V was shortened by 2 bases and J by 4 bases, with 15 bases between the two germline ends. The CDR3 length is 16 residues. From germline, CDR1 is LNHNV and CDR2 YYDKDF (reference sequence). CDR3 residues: CATSRTGLRSYNEQFF. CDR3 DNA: TGTGCCACCAGCAGAACGGGACTCCGATCGTACAATGAGCAGTTCTTC.

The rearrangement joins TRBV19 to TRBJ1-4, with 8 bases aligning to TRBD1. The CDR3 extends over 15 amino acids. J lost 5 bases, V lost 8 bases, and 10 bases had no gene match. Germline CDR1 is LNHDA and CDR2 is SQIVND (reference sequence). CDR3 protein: CASGWPGGLNEKLFF. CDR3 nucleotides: TGTGCCAGTGGATGGCCAGGGGGCCTGAATGAAAAACTGTTTTTT. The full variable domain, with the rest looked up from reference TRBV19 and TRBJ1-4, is DGGITQSPKYLFRKEGQNVTLSCEQNLNHDAMYWYRQDPGQGLRLIYYSQIVNDFQKGDIAEGYSVSREKKESFPLTVTSAQKNPTAFYLCASGWPGGLNEKLFFGSGTQLSVL.

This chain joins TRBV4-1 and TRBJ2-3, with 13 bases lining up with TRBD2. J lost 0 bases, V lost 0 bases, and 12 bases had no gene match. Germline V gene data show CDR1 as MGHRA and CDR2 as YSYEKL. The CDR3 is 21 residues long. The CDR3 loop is CASSQDRLGTSGAPSTDTQYF. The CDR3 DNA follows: TGCGCCAGCAGCCAAGATCGCCTCGGGACTAGCGGGGCACCAAGCACAGATACGCAGTATTTT.

CDR3 residues: CASSVGQYTDTQYF. CDR3 DNA: TGTGCCAGCAGTGTTGGACAGTACACAGATACGCAGTATTTT. This chain joins TRBV2 and TRBJ2-3; D possibly corresponds to TRBD1 (6 bases). The CDR3 has 14 amino acids. CDR1 is SNHLY, CDR2 FYNNEI, per germline. V was cut by 4 bases and J by 2 bases, with 10 bases left in between.

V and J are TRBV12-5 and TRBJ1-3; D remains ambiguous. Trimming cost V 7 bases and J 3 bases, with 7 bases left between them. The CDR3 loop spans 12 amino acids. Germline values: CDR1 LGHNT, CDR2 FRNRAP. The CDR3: CASAEFGNTIYF. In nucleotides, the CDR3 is TGTGCTAGTGCGGAGTTTGGAAACACCATATATTTT. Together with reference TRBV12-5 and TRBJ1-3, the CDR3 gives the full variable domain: DARVTQTPRHKVTEMGQEVTMRCQPILGHNTVFWYRQTMMQGLELLAYFRNRAPLDDSGMPKDRFSAEMPDATLATLKIQPSEPRDSAVYFCASAEFGNTIYFGEGSWLTVV.

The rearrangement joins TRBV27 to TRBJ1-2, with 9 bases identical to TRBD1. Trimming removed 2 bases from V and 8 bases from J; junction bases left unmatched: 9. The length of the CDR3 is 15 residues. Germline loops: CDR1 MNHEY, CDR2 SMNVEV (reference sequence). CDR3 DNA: TGTGCCAGCAGTTTAGCAGTAGGGACAGGGTCCGGCTACACCTTC. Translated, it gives CASSLAVGTGSGYTF.

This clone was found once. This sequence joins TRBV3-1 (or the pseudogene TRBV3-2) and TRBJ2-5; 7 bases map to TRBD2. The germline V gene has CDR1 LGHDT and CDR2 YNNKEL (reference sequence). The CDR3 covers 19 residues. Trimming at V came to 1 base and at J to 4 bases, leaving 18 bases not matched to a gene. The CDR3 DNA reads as TGTGCCAGCAGCCAAGCCCCCCCGAATGGGGGGGGAAGTCGAGAGACCCAGTACTTC. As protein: CASSQAPPNGGGSRETQYF.

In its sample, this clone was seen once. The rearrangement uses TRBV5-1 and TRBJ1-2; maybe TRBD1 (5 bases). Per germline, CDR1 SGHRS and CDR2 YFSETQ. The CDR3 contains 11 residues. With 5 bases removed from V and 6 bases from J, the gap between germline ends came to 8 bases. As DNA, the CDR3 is TGCGCCAGCAGGGACACCCATGGCTACACCTTC. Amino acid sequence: CASRDTHGYTF. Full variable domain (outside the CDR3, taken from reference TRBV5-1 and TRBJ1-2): KAGVTQTPRYLIKTRGQQVTLSCSPISGHRSVSWYQQTPGQGLQFLFEYFSETQRNKGNFPGRFSGRQFSNSRSEMNVSTLELGDSALYLCASRDTHGYTFGSGTRLTVV.

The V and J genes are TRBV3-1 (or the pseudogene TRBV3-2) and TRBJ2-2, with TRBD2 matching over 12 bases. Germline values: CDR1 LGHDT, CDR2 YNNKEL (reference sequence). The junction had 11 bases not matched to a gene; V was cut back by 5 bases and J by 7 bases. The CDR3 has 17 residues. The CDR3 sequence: CASSTQPSGGAHGELFF. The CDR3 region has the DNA TGTGCCAGCAGCACCCAACCTAGCGGGGGGGCCCACGGGGAGCTGTTTTTT.

CDR3 in DNA: TGTGCCAGCAGTCAAACAGGGGGCGCTTTTTCTGAAGCTTTCTTT. Its translation is CASSQTGGAFSEAFF. The V call is TRBV9, the J call TRBJ1-1, with TRBD1 identical over 9 bases. This CDR3 is built from 15 residues. Germline loops: CDR1 SGDLS, CDR2 YYNGEE. J gave up 6 bases and V 5 bases, and 11 bases lay outside the gene matches.